This T cell receptor beta chain is from a study of beta chain features in type 1 diabetes. The authors reverse transcribed all of the isolated RNA, so sequencing captured expressed TCRB transcripts. TCRdb's copy holds only in-frame clones and misses some; the assay was immunoSEQ multiplex PCR. The sample yields some 250,000 clones, roughly a tenth seen once. Overall study findings and caveats: Shortening of TCRB CDR3s, moderate but significant, appeared in all four CD4+ subsets of Type 1 diabetes patients.

This clone showed up just a few times. Its antigen is as yet unknown. The sample was naive CD4+ T cells from blood. This receptor was obtained from a man aged 30 to 45 with type 1 diabetes.

The CDR3 DNA reads as TGTGCCAGCTCGTTGGGGCAGTCCGGCTACACCTTC. It codes for CASSLGQSGYTF. V is TRBV18 and J is TRBJ1-2; D is perhaps TRBD1 (5 bases). The V and J ends lost 6 bases and 8 bases respectively, with 13 bases between them. CDR3 length equals 12 residues. Germline CDR1 KGHSH, CDR2 LQKENI. The full variable domain, its missing parts supplied by reference TRBV18 and TRBJ1-2, is NAGVMQNPRHLVRRRGQEARLRCSPMKGHSHVYWYRQLPEEGLKFMVYLQKENIIDESGMPKERFSAEFPKEGPSILRIQQVVRGDSAAYFCASSLGQSGYTFGSGTRLTVV.